Shown below are 22 T cell receptor beta chains from a single sample sequenced in a study of regulatory T cells in long-lasting Graves disease. Both iRepertoire HTBI primers and Arm-PCR of CDR3 regions were used to build the TCR beta libraries. One entry per CDR3 protein, called by TCRdb with MiXCR from the multiplex PCR reads. The repertoire consists of around 430,000 distinct CDR3 sequences, with 22% occurring once and the leading ten covering about 12%. Regarding time point: persistent/refractory GD, antithyroid drugs over 5 years with positive TRAb. RNA isolated from PBMCs was used to make the TCR library. Material: peripheral blood mononuclear cells (PBMCs), obtained when the disease was refractory, from a patient treated with antithyroid drugs. These receptors were collected from a female donor with Graves disease.

This clonotype was counted many times. V and J are TRBV7-2 and TRBJ2-6; 9 nucleotides line up with TRBD2. The CDR3 consists of 17 residues. CDR1 is SGHTA, CDR2 FQGNSA, per germline. V shed 5 bases, J shed 0 bases, and the junction held 5 bases outside the gene matches. The CDR3 sequence: CASSSSGGSSGANVLTF. The CDR3 coding sequence is TGTGCCAGCAGCAGTAGCGGGGGAAGCTCTGGGGCCAACGTCCTGACTTTC.

The table lists this clonotype with many counts. The genes are TRBV11-3 and TRBJ1-4, with D unresolved. This CDR3 spans 14 amino acids. Trimming cost V 4 bases and J 7 bases, with 13 bases left between them. Germline V CDR1 and CDR2: SGHNT, YENEEA. The CDR3 bases are TGTGCCAGCAGCTCCTGGACGGGTGGTGAAAAACTGTTTTTT. It encodes CASSSWTGGEKLFF.

Details on this clonotype: A much larger clone differs by one base, so this may be a read error. V is TRBV28 and J is TRBJ2-2, with a weak D call TRBD2 (5 bases). Germline V gives CDR1 MDHEN, CDR2 SYDVKM. Trimming stripped 9 bases from V and 7 bases from J, with 18 bases between. The CDR3 sequence is 14 residues long. CDR3 sequence (DNA): TGTGCCAGGACAAACCCTCAGCGGTGCGGGGAGCTGTTTTTT. Its protein is CARTNPQRCGELFF. Full variable domain (rest looked up from reference TRBV28 and TRBJ2-2): DVKVTQSSRYLVKRTGEKVFLECVQDMDHENMFWYRQDPGLGLRLIYFSYDVKMKEKGDIPEGYSVSREKKERFSLILESASTNQTSMYLCARTNPQRCGELFFGEGSRLTVL.

This CDR3 is CASSRTNTGPGGEQYF. CDR3 coding DNA: TGTGCCAGCAGTCGCACAAACACCGGACCGGGGGGCGAGCAGTACTTC. The chain recombines TRBV6-1 with TRBJ2-7; 7 nucleotides agree with TRBD2. J lost 6 bases, V lost 5 bases, and 16 bases had no gene match. This CDR3 spans 16 amino acids. Germline V gene data show CDR1 as MNHNS and CDR2 as SASEGT.

Many counts were recorded for this clonotype. V is TRBV20-1 and J is TRBJ2-7, with unresolved D. With 5 bases removed from V and 10 bases from J, the gap between germline ends came to 12 bases. In germline, CDR1 is DFQATT, CDR2 SNEGSKA (reference sequence). This CDR3 comprises 10 residues. This CDR3 is CSAGLDVQYF. As DNA, the CDR3 is TGCAGTGCTGGGTTGGATGTCCAGTACTTC.

Worth noting for this clonotype: One junction end does not reproduce the germline sequence, and a read error may be involved. The chain couples TRBV7-3 to TRBJ2-3; TRBD2 agrees at 10 bases. This CDR3 is built from 16 residues. Germline-derived CDR1 and CDR2 are SGHTA and FQGTGA. The CDR3 DNA sequence: TGTGCTAGCAGCTTAGATGCCAGCGGGGGGGCAGATACGCAGTATTTT. Its translation: CASSLDASGGADTQYF. Filled out from reference TRBV7-3 and TRBJ2-3, the complete variable domain reads GAGVSQTPSNKVTEKGKYVELRCDPISGHTALYWYRQSLGQGPEFLIYFQGTGAADDSGLPNDRFFAVRPEGSVSTLKIQRTERGDSAVYLCASSLDASGGADTQYFGPGTRLTVL.

The chain carries TRBV7-6 and TRBJ2-5; D remains unclear. Germline-derived CDR1 and CDR2 are SGHVS and FNYEAQ. V dropped 3 bases and J dropped 5 bases, with 7 bases sitting between them. This CDR3 contains 12 residues. The CDR3 is CASSFWRETQYF. The DNA for the CDR3 is TGTGCCAGCAGCTTCTGGCGGGAGACCCAGTACTTC.

The rearrangement links TRBV7-8 to TRBJ2-7; 10 bases align to TRBD1. CDR1 is SGHVS and CDR2 is FQNEAQ in the germline V gene. The CDR3 is 15 amino acids. The junction had 8 bases not matched to a gene; V was cut back by 3 bases and J by 6 bases. CDR3 amino acids: CASSFAGQGISEQYF. The DNA for the CDR3 is TGTGCCAGCAGCTTCGCGGGACAGGGGATTTCCGAGCAGTACTTC.

This clonotype turned up a few times. The CDR3 coding sequence is TGTGCCAGCAGCGCGCCTCGTACGCAGGGGCAGAACACCGGGGAGCTGTTTTTT. Encoded protein: CASSAPRTQGQNTGELFF. The chain combines TRBV9 with TRBJ2-2; weak D call: TRBD1 (6 bases). Germline assignment: CDR1 SGDLS and CDR2 YYNGEE. Trimming removed 3 bases from V and 1 base from J, with 19 bases in between. The CDR3 has 18 amino acids. The entire variable domain, with the rest obtained from reference TRBV9 and TRBJ2-2, is as follows: DSGVTQTPKHLITATGQRVTLRCSPRSGDLSVYWYQQSLDQGLQFLIQYYNGEERAKGNILERFSAQQFPDLHSELNLSSLELGDSALYFCASSAPRTQGQNTGELFFGEGSRLTVL.

This clonotype was seen at least ten times. The chain uses TRBV11-1 and TRBJ1-1; D possibly corresponds to TRBD1 (5 bases). Germline V gives CDR1 SGHAT, CDR2 FQDESV (reference sequence). CDR3 length: 18 residues. With 5 bases removed from V and 1 base from J, the gap between germline ends came to 23 bases. Here the CDR3 DNA reads TGTGCCAGCAGCCTTACCGGAGTAGGGGCGCGGCAGAACACTGAAGCTTTCTTT. Translation: CASSLTGVGARQNTEAFF.

As concerns this clonotype: With a far larger clone one base away, a read error is the likely cause. The chain recombines TRBV6-2 or TRBV6-3 with TRBJ2-7, with D uncertain. Germline V CDR1 and CDR2: MNHEY, SVGEGT. The CDR3 is 11 residues long. CDR3 bases: TGTGCCAGCAGTTACCGCGACATTCAGCACTTC. Translation: CASSYRDIQHF.

The CDR3 here is CASSFFPSVGSSGNTIYF. DNA for the CDR3: TGCGCCAGCAGCTTTTTCCCGTCGGTAGGGAGCTCTGGAAACACCATATATTTT. The V call is TRBV5-1, the J call TRBJ1-3; D is undetermined. V lost 2 bases and J lost 0, with 18 bases in between. The CDR3 totals 18 residues. Per the germline V gene, CDR1 is SGHRS and CDR2 is YFSETQ.

This clonotype was seen many times. The CDR3 reads CASSFWPTEDTEAFF. The CDR3 DNA follows: TGTGCCAGCAGTTTTTGGCCCACCGAGGACACTGAAGCTTTCTTT. The chain employs TRBV12-3 or TRBV12-4 and TRBJ1-1; D gene ambiguous. The CDR3 is made up of 15 amino acids. V gave up 3 bases and J gave up 3 bases, with 14 bases separating them.

This clonotype showed up many times. This chain uses TRBV28 with TRBJ1-5, with a weak D call TRBD1 (6 bases). Germline values: CDR1 MDHEN, CDR2 SYDVKM. This CDR3 spans 17 amino acids. Trimming took 6 bases from V and 3 from J, leaving 21 bases between them. The CDR3 coding sequence is TGTGCCAGCAGGCGAAGCGGCTGGGGGCTTGACAATCAGCCCCAGCATTTT. Its protein is CASRRSGWGLDNQPQHF. Supplemented by reference TRBV28 and TRBJ1-5, the full variable domain reads DVKVTQSSRYLVKRTGEKVFLECVQDMDHENMFWYRQDPGLGLRLIYFSYDVKMKEKGDIPEGYSVSREKKERFSLILESASTNQTSMYLCASRRSGWGLDNQPQHFGDGTRLSIL.

The sample holds a few counts of this clonotype. The chain recombines TRBV7-9 with TRBJ1-2; no firm D call. Deletions cut 1 base from V and 7 bases from J, with 7 bases between. The CDR3 is 12 residues long. CDR1 SEHNR and CDR2 FQNEAQ come from the germline V gene (reference sequence). Here the CDR3 reads CASSLGAAGYTF. The CDR3 bases are TGTGCCAGCAGCTTAGGAGCAGCTGGCTACACCTTC.

At least ten counts were recorded for this clonotype. The V call is TRBV6-5, the J call TRBJ1-1; D unclear. The length of the CDR3 is 15 residues. Germline loops: CDR1 MNHEY, CDR2 SVGAGI. V was trimmed by 2 bases and J by 1 base, leaving 11 bases between them. CDR3 loop: CASSYLQRPNTEAFF. The CDR3 nucleotides are TGTGCCAGCAGTTACCTCCAGAGACCGAACACTGAAGCTTTCTTT.

This clonotype came up many times. The gene calls are TRBV28 and TRBJ1-2; 7 positions match TRBD1. The junction had 8 bases not matched to a gene; V was cut back by 2 bases and J by 2 bases. Germline values: CDR1 MDHEN, CDR2 SYDVKM. The CDR3 consists of 16 residues. This CDR3 reads CASSLEGAVTNYGYTF. DNA for the CDR3: TGTGCCAGCAGTTTAGAGGGGGCTGTAACAAACTATGGCTACACCTTC.

This clonotype was counted at least ten times. The rearrangement joins TRBV6-1 to TRBJ1-1; 9 bases agree with TRBD1. CDR3 length: 16 amino acids. The V gene's germline CDR1 is MNHNS and CDR2 SASEGT. The trim removed 6 bases at V and 5 bases at J, leaving 13 bases unmatched. CDR3 in amino acids: CASSGTGTSTKTEAFF. The CDR3 DNA sequence: TGTGCCAGCAGCGGGACAGGGACTTCCACGAAGACTGAAGCTTTCTTT.

This clonotype was seen repeatedly, ten times or more. This chain joins TRBV12-3 or TRBV12-4 and TRBJ2-6; D unresolved. The CDR3 loop spans 13 amino acids. Trimming cost V 5 bases and J 2 bases, with 4 bases left between them. Here the CDR3 reads CASSAAGANVLTF. As DNA, the CDR3 is TGTGCCAGCAGTGCGGCTGGGGCCAACGTCCTGACTTTC.

At least ten counts were recorded for this clonotype. V gene TRBV7-2 combines with J gene TRBJ2-7, with D maybe TRBD1 (6 bases). There are 14 residues in the CDR3. Trimming left V 2 bases short and J 4 bases short, with 12 bases between. Germline CDR1 and CDR2: SGHTA and FQGNSA. The CDR3 DNA reads as TGTGCCAGCAGCTTACAGGGGATGGGTTACGAGCAGTACTTC. This sequence encodes CASSLQGMGYEQYF.

The J gene is TRBJ1-4, the V gene TRBV7-9, with a weak D call TRBD1 (5 bases). The V and J ends lost 5 bases and 10 bases respectively, with 23 bases between them. This CDR3 contains 16 residues. CDR1 is SEHNR, CDR2 FQNEAQ, per germline (reference sequence). The CDR3 is CASSRALGADHGKLFF. CDR3 DNA: TGTGCCAGCAGCCGAGCTCTCGGGGCAGATCATGGAAAACTGTTTTTT.

This clonotype was seen more than once but under ten times. The chain combines TRBV4-1 with TRBJ2-7; tentative D call: TRBD2 (5 bases). The CDR3 length is 14 residues. Trimming pared 1 base from V and 1 base from J, leaving 8 bases between. Germline loops: CDR1 MGHRA, CDR2 YSYEKL. CDR3 sequence (DNA): TGCGCCAGCAGCCAAGTGGAGGAGTCCTACGAGCAGTACTTC. Protein sequence: CASSQVEESYEQYF.